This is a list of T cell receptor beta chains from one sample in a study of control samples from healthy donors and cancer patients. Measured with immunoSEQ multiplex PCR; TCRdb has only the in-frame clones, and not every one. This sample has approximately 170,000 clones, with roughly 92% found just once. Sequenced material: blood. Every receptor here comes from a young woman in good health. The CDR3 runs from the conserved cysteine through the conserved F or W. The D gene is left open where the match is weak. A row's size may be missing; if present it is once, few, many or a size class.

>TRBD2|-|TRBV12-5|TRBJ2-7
CASGLSGARGREQYF
TGTGCTAGTGGTCTAAGCGGGGCCCGGGGTCGGGAGCAGTACTTC
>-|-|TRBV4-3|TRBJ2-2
CASSQDGTSYTGELFF
TGCGCCAGCAGCCAAGACGGGACTTCTTACACCGGGGAGCTGTTTTTT
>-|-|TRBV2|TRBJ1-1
CASTAQATEAFF
TGTGCCAGCACCGCTCAGGCCACTGAAGCTTTCTTT
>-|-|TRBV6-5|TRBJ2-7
CASSYLEGNHEQYF
TGTGCCAGCAGTTACCTCGAGGGGAACCACGAGCAGTACTTC
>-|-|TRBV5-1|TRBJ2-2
CASSLSPQKFTGELFF
TGCGCCAGCAGCTTGTCGCCACAGAAATTCACCGGGGAGCTGTTTTTT
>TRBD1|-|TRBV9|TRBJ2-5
CASSEGTGQETQYF
TGTGCCAGCAGCGAAGGGACAGGACAAGAGACCCAGTACTTC
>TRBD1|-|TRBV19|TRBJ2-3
CASSLDRGREDTQYF
TGTGCCAGTAGTCTGGACAGGGGACGAGAAGATACGCAGTATTTT
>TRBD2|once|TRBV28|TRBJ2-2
CASSFLLAGGPVDTGELFF
TGTGCCAGCAGTTTTTTACTAGCGGGAGGGCCGGTGGACACCGGGGAGCTGTTTTTT
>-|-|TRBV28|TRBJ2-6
CASRPFGSGANVLTF
TGTGCCAGCAGGCCGTTCGGCTCTGGGGCCAACGTCCTGACTTTC
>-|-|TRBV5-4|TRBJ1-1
CASSLWDTPGEAFF
TGTGCCAGCAGCTTGTGGGACACCCCAGGTGAAGCTTTCTTT
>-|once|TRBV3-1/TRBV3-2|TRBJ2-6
CASSQDTRVLGANVLTF
TGTGCCAGCAGCCAAGATACCCGGGTCCTTGGGGCCAACGTCCTGACTTTC
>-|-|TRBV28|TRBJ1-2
CASAPALGGYTF
TGTGCCAGCGCGCCGGCCCTCGGAGGCTACACCTTC
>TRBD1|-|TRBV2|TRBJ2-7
CAREDRVTYEQYF
TGTGCCAGGGAGGACAGGGTAACGTACGAGCAGTACTTC
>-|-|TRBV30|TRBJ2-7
CAWSPGSSYEQYF
TGTGCCTGGAGTCCGGGCTCATCCTACGAGCAGTACTTC
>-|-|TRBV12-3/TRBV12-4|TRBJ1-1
CASSLGPEAFF
TGTGCCAGCAGTTTGGGCCCTGAAGCTTTCTTT
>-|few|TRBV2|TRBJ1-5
CASSGRQNNHQPQHF
TGTGCCAGCAGTGGGCGTCAGAACAATCATCAGCCCCAGCATTTT
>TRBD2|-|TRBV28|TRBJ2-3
CASSLLGSGPTDTQYF
TGTGCCAGCAGTTTATTGGGTAGCGGGCCCACAGATACGCAGTATTTT